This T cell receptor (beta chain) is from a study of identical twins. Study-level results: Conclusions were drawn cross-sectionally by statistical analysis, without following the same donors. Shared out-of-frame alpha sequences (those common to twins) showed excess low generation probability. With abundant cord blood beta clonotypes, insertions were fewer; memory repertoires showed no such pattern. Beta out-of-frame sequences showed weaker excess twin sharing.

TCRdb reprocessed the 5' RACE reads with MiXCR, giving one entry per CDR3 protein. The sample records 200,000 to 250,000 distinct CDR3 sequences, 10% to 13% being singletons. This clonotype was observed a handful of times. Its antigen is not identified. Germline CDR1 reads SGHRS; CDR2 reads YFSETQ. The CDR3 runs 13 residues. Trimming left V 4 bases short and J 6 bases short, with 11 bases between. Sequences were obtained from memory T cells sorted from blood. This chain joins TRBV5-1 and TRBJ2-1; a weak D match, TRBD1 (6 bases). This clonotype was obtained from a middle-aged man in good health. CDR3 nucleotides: TGCGCCAGCAGCATTGGACAGCCCAATGAGCAGTTCTTC. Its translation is CASSIGQPNEQFF.